The clone carrying this T cell receptor (beta chain) was seen repeatedly, ten times or more. Its antigen is unidentified. This entry belongs to a study of post-analysis software for immune sequencing data. Across the whole study: Patients with relapsing-remitting, secondary progressive and progressive-relapsing multiple sclerosis courses were all represented.

Each TCR beta cDNA library carried unique molecular identifiers. TCRdb reprocessed the PCR reads via MiXCR and lists one record per CDR3 protein. The sample yields 750,000 to 900,000 distinct CDR3 sequences, just over 45% seen once. Germline V gene sequence: CDR1 SQVTM, CDR2 ANQGSEA. The CDR3 has 13 residues. The V end lost 1 base, the J end lost 4 bases, and 10 bases lay between the germline ends. Findings and caveats of the study: The study found TRBV5-6, TRBV5-1 and TRBV20-1 among four to six TRBV segments more frequent in patients than controls. People with multiple sclerosis had a significantly lower normalized Chao1 diversity than controls did.

The chain couples TRBV29-1 to TRBJ1-2; D is unresolved. The receptor comes from a girl aged 5-17 years with multiple sclerosis. The sequencing input was blood. The CDR3 region is CSVEAPETYGYTF. The CDR3 nucleotides read TGCAGCGTTGAAGCGCCAGAAACCTATGGCTACACCTTC.